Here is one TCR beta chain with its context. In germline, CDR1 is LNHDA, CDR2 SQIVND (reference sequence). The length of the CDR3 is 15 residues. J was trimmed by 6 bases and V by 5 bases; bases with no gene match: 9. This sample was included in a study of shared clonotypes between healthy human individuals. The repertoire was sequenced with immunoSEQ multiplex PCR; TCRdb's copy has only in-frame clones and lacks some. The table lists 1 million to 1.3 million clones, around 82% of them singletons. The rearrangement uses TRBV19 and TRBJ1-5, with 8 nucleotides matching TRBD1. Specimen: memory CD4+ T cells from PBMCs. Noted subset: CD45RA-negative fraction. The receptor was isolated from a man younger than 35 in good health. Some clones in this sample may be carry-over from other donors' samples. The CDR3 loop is CASSPPDRVSQPQHF. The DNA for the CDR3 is TGTGCCAGTAGTCCCCCGGACAGGGTGAGTCAGCCCCAGCATTTT.